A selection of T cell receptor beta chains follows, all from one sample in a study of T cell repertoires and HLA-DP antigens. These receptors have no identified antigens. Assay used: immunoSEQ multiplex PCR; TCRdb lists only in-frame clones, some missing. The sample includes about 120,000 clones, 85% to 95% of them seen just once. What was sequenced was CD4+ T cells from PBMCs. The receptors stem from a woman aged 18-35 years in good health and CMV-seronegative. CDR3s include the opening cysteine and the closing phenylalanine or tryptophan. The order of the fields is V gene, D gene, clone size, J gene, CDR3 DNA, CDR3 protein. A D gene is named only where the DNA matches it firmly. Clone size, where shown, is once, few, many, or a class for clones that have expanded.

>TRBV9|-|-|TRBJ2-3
TGTGCCAGCAGCGTGGGACCCTCAGATACGCAGTATTTT
CASSVGPSDTQYF
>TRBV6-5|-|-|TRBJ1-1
TGTGCCAGCACCACTGGGGAATCGCGAGCTTTCTTT
CASTTGESRAFF
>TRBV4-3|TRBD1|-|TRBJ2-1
TGCGCCAGCAGCCATTCTGCTTCGCTGGGACAGGGGGTAAGGGAGCAGTTCTTC
CASSHSASLGQGVREQFF
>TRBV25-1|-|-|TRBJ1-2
TGTGCCAGCATGTTAGCAGGGGACTCGGGTGGCTACACCTTC
CASMLAGDSGGYTF
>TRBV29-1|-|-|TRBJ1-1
TGCAGCGTCGGTAGTGGGCTGACTGAAGCTTTCTTT
CSVGSGLTEAFF
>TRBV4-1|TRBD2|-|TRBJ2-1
TGCGCCAGCAGCCAACCCGGGAGGTCCCGCTCCTACAATGAGCAGTTCTTC
CASSQPGRSRSYNEQFF
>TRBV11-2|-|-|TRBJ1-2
TGTGCCAGCAGCTCGCGACAGGACTACTATGGCTACACCTTC
CASSSRQDYYGYTF
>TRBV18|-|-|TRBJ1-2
TGTGCCAGCTCACCAACCAGGCCCAACTATGGCTACACCTTC
CASSPTRPNYGYTF
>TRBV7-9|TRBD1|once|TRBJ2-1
TGTGCCAGCCCACTTCACGGACCGACAGGGATGGTTTACAATGAGCAGTTCTTC
CASPLHGPTGMVYNEQFF
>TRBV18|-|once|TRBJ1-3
TGTGCCAGCTCACTACAAGGCTCTGGAAACACCATATATTTT
CASSLQGSGNTIYF
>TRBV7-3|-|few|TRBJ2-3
TGTGCCAGCAGCCTAAATATCGGGGCTAGCACAGATACGCAGTATTTT
CASSLNIGASTDTQYF
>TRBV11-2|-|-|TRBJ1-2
TGTGCCAGCAGCTCCCCCCGGAGGGACCGCTGGGGCTACACCTTC
CASSSPRRDRWGYTF
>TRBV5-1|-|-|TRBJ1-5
TGCGCCAGCAGCTTCTTAGGTACAGCCGATCAGCCCCAGCATTTT
CASSFLGTADQPQHF
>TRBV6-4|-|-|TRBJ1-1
TGTGCCAGCATCCGGCGCAGTATCACTGAAGCTTTCTTT
CASIRRSITEAFF
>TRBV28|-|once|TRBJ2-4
TGTGCCAGCAGTTTAGATAGGTTAGGAGCCAAAAACATTCAGTACTTC
CASSLDRLGAKNIQYF
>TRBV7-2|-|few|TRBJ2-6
TGTGCCAGCACAGAGCAGCGGGTAGGCTCTGGGGCCAACGTCCTGACTTTC
CASTEQRVGSGANVLTF
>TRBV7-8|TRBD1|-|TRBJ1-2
TGTGCCAGCAGCTTGACAGGGGGCGCGGAAGGCTACACCTTC
CASSLTGGAEGYTF
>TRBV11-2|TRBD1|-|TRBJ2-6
TGTGCCAGCAGCGCGGGACAGGGCTTTGGGGCCAACGTCCTGACTTTC
CASSAGQGFGANVLTF
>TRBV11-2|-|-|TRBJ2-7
TGTGCCAGCAGTCCCCGGGACGACTCCTACGAGCAGTACTTC
CASSPRDDSYEQYF
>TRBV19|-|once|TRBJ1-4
TGTGCCAGTAGTACTTCGGGACTCCTGGCAACTAATGAAAAACTGTTTTTT
CASSTSGLLATNEKLFF
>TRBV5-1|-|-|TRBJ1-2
TGCGCCAGCAGCTTGGACGGGGGAACTAACTATGGCTACACCTTC
CASSLDGGTNYGYTF
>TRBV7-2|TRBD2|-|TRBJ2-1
TGTGCCAGCAGCGCGTTAGCGGGGGACCCCTCCTACAATGAGCAGTTCTTC
CASSALAGDPSYNEQFF
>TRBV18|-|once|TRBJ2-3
TGTGCCAGCTCACCGGACTCCTACACAGATACGCAGTATTTT
CASSPDSYTDTQYF
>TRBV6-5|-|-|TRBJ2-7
TGTGCCAGCTACCAGGGTTACGAGCAGTACTTC
CASYQGYEQYF
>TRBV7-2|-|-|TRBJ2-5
TGTGCCGGATCCCCGGGACCCACTGTGGAGACCCAGTACTTC
CAGSPGPTVETQYF
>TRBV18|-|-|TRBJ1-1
TGTGCCAGCTCACCTCTGAGCACTGAAGCTTTCTTT
CASSPLSTEAFF
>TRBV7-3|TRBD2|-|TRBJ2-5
TGTGCCAGCAGCTCAAGCGGGAGAGAGACCCAGTACTTC
CASSSSGRETQYF
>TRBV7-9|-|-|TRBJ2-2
TGTGCCAGCAGCTTAGGCAGAAGAAACGGGGAGCTGTTTTTT
CASSLGRRNGELFF
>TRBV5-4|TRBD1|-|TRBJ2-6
TGTGCCAGCAGCCGTTCCGGGACAGCTCTCCCTGGGGCCAACGTCCTGACTTTC
CASSRSGTALPGANVLTF
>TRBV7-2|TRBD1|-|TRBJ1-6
TGTGCCAGCAGCTTCCGGACAGGGTTGAATTCACCCCTCCACTTT
CASSFRTGLNSPLHF
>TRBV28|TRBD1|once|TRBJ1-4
TGTGCCAGCAGTTCCGGACAGGATGAAAAACTGTTTTTT
CASSSGQDEKLFF
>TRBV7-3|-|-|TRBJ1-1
TGTGCCAGCAGCTTAAACACGAACACTGAAGCTTTCTTT
CASSLNTNTEAFF
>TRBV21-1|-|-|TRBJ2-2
TGTGCCAGCAGCAGGAAACTAGCGGGGGACACCGGGGAGCTGTTTTTT
CASSRKLAGDTGELFF
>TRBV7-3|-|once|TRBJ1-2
TGTGCCAGCAGCCCCCTAGGGGCAGGTGGCTACACCTTC
CASSPLGAGGYTF
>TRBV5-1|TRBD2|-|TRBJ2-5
TGCGCCAGCAGCCCGCGGGTAGCGGGGGGGGCCCGAGAGACCCAGTACTTC
CASSPRVAGGARETQYF
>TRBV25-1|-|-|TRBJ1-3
TGTGCCAGCAGTGACGGACAACTTATCTACTCTGGAAACACCATATATTTT
CASSDGQLIYSGNTIYF
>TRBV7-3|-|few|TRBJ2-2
TGTGCCAGCAGCCTAAGAGGCAACACCGGGGAGCTGTTTTTT
CASSLRGNTGELFF
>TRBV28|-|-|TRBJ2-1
TGTGCCAGCACCCCCCTAGGGGCTGAGCAGTTCTTC
CASTPLGAEQFF
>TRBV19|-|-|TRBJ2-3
TGTGCCAGTAGTATAGGTGCATTGACTAGCACAGATACGCAGTATTTT
CASSIGALTSTDTQYF
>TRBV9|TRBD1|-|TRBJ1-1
TGTGCCAGCGGACCACGACAGGGGATCGACACTGAAGCTTTCTTT
CASGPRQGIDTEAFF
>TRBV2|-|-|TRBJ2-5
TGTGCCAGCAGCAGGGGCCAAGAGACCCAGTACTTC
CASSRGQETQYF